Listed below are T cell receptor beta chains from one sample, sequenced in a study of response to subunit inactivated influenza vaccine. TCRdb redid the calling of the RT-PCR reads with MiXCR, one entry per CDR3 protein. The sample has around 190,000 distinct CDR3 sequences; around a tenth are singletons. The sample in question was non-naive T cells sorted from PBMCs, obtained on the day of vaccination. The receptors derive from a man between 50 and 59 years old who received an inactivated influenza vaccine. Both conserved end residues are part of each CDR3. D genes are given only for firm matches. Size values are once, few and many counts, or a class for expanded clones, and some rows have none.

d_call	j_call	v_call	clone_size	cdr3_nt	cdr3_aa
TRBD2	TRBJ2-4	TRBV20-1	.	TGCAGTGCCACGCAAGCGGGAAGGCGGGCCAAAAACATTCAGTACTTC	CSATQAGRRAKNIQYF
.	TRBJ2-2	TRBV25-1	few	TGTGCCAGCAGTGAACTAGACACCGGGGAGCTGTTTTTT	CASSELDTGELFF
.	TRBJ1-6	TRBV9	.	TGTGCCAGCAGCGTCGGCGGGGATAATTCACCCCTCCACTTT	CASSVGGDNSPLHF
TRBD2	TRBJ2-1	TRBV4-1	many	TGCGCCAGCAGCCAAATTACTAGCGGGAGGGGGAATGAGCAGTTCTTC	CASSQITSGRGNEQFF
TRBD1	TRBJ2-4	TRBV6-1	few	TGTGCCAGCAGCCTTGGGACAGGGGTGGCCAAAAACATTCAGTACTTC	CASSLGTGVAKNIQYF
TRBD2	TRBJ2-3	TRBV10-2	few	TGCGCCAGCAGTGAGCCGCGGCTAGCGGGGGCTGGCACAGATACGCAGTATTTT	CASSEPRLAGAGTDTQYF
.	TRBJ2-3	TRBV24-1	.	TGTGCCACCAGTGATTTGGGCTCGTTAAACACAGATACGCAGTATTTT	CATSDLGSLNTDTQYF
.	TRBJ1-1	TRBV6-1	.	TGTGCCAGCAGTGGCAGGATGAACACTGAAGCTTTCTTT	CASSGRMNTEAFF
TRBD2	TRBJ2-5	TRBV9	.	TGTGCCAGCAGCGTAGGTAGAGCGGGGGAGACCCAGTACTTC	CASSVGRAGETQYF
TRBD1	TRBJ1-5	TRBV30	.	TGTGCCTGGAGTGTACGGGGGACAGGGGTGTTTAGCAATCAGCCCCAGCATTTT	CAWSVRGTGVFSNQPQHF
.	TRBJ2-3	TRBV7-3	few	TGTGCCAGCAGCTTACCTCGGCCGACTCAAATCACAGATACGCAGTATTTT	CASSLPRPTQITDTQYF
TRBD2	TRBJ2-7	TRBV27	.	TGTGCCAGCAGTTGGGACTATGCCGGGGAGCAGTACTTC	CASSWDYAGEQYF
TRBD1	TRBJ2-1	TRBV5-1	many	TGCGCCAGCAGCCCTTCGGGACAGGGAAGCAATGAGCAGTTCTTC	CASSPSGQGSNEQFF
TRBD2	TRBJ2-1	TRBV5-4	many	TGTGCCAGCAGGAGCGGGGGCAGTGAGCAGTTCTTC	CASRSGGSEQFF
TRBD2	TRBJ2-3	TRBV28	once	TGTGCCAGCAGTTCGGGACTAGCCCCTACAGATACGCAGTATTTT	CASSSGLAPTDTQYF
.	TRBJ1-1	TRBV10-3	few	TGTGCCATCGCAGGGGTAAACACTGAAGCTTTCTTT	CAIAGVNTEAFF
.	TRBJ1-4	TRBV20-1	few	TGCAGTGCTTCTGAGGACAACGAAAAACTGTTTTTT	CSASEDNEKLFF
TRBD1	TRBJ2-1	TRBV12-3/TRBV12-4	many	TGTGCCAGCAGGGGAAGAACGGGACAGGGGAACAATGAGCAGTTCTTC	CASRGRTGQGNNEQFF
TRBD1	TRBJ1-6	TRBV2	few	TGTGCCAGCAGTGATTGGGACAGGAATTCACCCCTCCACTTT	CASSDWDRNSPLHF
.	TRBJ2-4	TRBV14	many	TGTGCCAGCAGCCAGTTTGCCAGCCCTCCGAAAAACATTCAGTACTTC	CASSQFASPPKNIQYF
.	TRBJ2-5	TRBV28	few	TGTGCCAGCAGTTTAGGGGCAGGGGTGAAGACCCAGTACTTC	CASSLGAGVKTQYF
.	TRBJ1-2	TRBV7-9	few	TGTGCCAGCAGCATATATGGCTACACCTTC	CASSIYGYTF
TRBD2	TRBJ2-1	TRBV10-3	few	TGTGCCATCAGTGGTCCTAGCGGGGGCCAGAGCTCCTACAATGAGCAGTTCTTC	CAISGPSGGQSSYNEQFF
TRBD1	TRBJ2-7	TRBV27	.	TGTGCCAGCAGTTTACCAAAGACAGGGGGGTACGAGCAGTACTTC	CASSLPKTGGYEQYF
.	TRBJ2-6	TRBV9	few	TGTGCCAGCAGCGTAAGGGCAGGAGCCTACTCTGGGGCCAACGTCCTGACTTTC	CASSVRAGAYSGANVLTF
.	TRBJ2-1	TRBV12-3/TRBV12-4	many	TGTGCCAGCCGCCCCTACAATGAGCAGTTCTTC	CASRPYNEQFF
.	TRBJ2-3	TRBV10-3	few	TGTGCCATCAGTGAGACGATGCGGGGTCTCACAGATACGCAGTATTTT	CAISETMRGLTDTQYF
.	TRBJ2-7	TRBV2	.	TGTGCCAGCGCCCACCTGGGCCTGTCCTACGAGCAGTACTTC	CASAHLGLSYEQYF
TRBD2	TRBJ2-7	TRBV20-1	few	TGCAGTGCTACCCCCGGGACTAGCGGCTACGAGCAGTACTTC	CSATPGTSGYEQYF
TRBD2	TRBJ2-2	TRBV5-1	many	TGCGCCAGCAGGCCAGCGGGGGTTACGAACACCGGGGAGCTGTTTTTT	CASRPAGVTNTGELFF
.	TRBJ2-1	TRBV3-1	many	TGTGCCAGCAGTATACTCAATGAGCAGTTCTTC	CASSILNEQFF
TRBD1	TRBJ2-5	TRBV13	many	TGTGCCAGCAGCGCGCAGACAGGGCGCAGGGCGCTACAAGAGACCCAGTACTTC	CASSAQTGRRALQETQYF
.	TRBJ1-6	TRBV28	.	TGTGCCAGCAGCTGGCAGGGGAATTCACCCCTCCACTTT	CASSWQGNSPLHF
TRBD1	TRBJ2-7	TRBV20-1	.	TGCAGTGCTAAAGGACAGGGGACCTACGAGCAGTACTTC	CSAKGQGTYEQYF
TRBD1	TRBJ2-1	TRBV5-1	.	TGCGCCAGCAGCTACAGGGGAGATGAGCAGTTCTTC	CASSYRGDEQFF
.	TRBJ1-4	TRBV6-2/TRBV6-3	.	TGTGCCAGCAGTTACTCCTTCAATGAAAAACTGTTTTTT	CASSYSFNEKLFF
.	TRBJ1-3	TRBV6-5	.	TGTGCCAGCAGTCCCTCTGGGGGAAGCTCTGGAAACACCATATATTTT	CASSPSGGSSGNTIYF